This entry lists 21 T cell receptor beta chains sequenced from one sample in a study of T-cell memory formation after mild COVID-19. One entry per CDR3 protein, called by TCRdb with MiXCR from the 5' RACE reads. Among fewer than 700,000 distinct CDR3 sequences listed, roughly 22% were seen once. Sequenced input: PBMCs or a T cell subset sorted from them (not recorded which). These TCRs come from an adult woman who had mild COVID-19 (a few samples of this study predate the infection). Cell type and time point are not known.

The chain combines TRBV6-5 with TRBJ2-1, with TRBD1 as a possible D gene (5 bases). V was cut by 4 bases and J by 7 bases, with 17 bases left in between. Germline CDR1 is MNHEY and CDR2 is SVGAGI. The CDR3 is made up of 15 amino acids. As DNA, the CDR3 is TGTGCCAGCAGTTTTCCGGACATCGGCCCAAATGAGCAGTTCTTC. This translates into CASSFPDIGPNEQFF.

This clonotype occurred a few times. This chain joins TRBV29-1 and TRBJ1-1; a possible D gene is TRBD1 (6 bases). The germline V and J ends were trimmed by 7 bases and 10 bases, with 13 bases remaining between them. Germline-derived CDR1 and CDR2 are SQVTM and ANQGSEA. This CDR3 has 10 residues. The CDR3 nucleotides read TGCAGCGATGGGGCGGGGGCAGCTTTCTTT. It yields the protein CSDGAGAAFF.

The CDR3 here is CASSLEVDNSPLHF. In nucleotides, the CDR3 is TGTGCCAGCAGCTTAGAGGTGGATAATTCACCCCTCCACTTT. This chain joins TRBV7-2 and TRBJ1-6; D is ambiguous. The V end lost 1 base, the J end lost 5 bases, and 6 bases lay between the germline ends. The CDR3 runs to 14 residues. CDR1 SGHTA and CDR2 FQGNSA come from the germline V gene.

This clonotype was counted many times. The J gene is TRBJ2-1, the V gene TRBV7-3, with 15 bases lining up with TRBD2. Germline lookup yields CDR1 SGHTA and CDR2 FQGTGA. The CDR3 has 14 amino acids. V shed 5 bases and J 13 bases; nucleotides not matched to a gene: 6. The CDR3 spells CASSPGLAGGRQFF. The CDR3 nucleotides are TGTGCCAGCAGCCCAGGACTAGCGGGGGGGCGTCAGTTCTTC. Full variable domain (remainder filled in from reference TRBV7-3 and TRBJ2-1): GAGVSQTPSNKVTEKGKYVELRCDPISGHTALYWYRQSLGQGPEFLIYFQGTGAADDSGLPNDRFFAVRPEGSVSTLKIQRTERGDSAVYLCASSPGLAGGRQFFGPGTRLTVL.

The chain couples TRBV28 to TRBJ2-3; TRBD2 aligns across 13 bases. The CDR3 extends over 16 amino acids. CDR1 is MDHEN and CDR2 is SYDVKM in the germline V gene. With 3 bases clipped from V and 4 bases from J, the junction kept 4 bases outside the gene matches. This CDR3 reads CASSFILAGGSDTQYF. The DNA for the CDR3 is TGTGCCAGCAGTTTCATACTAGCGGGAGGGTCAGATACGCAGTATTTT.

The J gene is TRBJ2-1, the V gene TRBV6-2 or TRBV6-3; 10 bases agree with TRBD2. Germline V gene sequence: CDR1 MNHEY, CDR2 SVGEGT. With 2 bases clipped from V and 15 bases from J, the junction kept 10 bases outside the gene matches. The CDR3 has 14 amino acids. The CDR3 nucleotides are TGTGCCAGCAGTTACCGCACTAGCGGGACCCGGGGGTTCTTC. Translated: CASSYRTSGTRGFF.

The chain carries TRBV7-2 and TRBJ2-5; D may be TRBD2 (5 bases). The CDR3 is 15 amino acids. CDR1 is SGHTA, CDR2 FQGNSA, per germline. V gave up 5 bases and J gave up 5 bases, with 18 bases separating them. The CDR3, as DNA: TGTGCCAGCAGCCTGGACGGGGTATTGGTGGAGACCCAGTACTTC. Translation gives CASSLDGVLVETQYF.

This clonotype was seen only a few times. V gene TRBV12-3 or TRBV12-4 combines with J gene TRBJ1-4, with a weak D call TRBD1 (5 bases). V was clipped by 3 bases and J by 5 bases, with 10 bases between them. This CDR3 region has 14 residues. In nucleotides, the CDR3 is TGTGCCAGCAGTTTGTCAGGGTACAATGAAAAACTGTTTTTT. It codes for CASSLSGYNEKLFF.

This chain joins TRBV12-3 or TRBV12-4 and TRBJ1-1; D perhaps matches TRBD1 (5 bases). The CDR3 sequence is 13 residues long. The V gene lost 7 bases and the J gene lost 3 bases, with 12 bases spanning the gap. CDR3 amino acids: CASTLTVYTEAFF. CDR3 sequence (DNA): TGTGCCAGCACCCTGACAGTTTACACTGAAGCTTTCTTT.

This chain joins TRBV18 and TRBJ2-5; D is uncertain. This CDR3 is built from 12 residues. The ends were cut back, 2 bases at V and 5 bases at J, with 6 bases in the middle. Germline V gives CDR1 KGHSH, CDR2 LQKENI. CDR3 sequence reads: CASSPEMETQYF. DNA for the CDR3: TGTGCCAGCTCACCAGAAATGGAGACCCAGTACTTC.

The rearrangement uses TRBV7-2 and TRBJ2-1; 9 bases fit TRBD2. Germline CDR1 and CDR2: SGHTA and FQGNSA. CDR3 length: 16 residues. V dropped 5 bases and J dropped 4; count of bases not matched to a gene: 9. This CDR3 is CASSPESGGFYNEQFF. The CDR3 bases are TGTGCCAGCAGCCCCGAAAGCGGGGGGTTTTACAATGAGCAGTTCTTC.

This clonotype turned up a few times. CDR3 sequence: CASSATGTGGNTIYF. CDR3 bases: TGTGCCAGCAGTGCAACCGGGACAGGAGGAAACACCATATATTTT. The chain combines TRBV12-3 or TRBV12-4 with TRBJ1-3; 8 bases agree with TRBD1. V dropped 5 bases and J dropped 4; count of bases not matched to a gene: 7. This CDR3 has 15 amino acids.

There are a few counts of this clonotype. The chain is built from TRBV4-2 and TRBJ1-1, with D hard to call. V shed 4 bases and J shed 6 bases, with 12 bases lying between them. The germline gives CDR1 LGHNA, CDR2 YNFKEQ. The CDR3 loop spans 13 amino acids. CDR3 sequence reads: CASSPDSIPEAFF. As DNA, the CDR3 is TGTGCCAGCAGCCCAGATAGTATCCCTGAAGCTTTCTTT.

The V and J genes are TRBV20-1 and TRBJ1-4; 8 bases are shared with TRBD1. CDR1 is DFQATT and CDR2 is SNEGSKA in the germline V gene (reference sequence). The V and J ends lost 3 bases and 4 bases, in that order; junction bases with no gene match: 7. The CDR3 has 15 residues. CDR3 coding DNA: TGCAGTGCTAGTGAACCGGGACAGGTTAATGAAAAACTGTTTTTT. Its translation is CSASEPGQVNEKLFF.

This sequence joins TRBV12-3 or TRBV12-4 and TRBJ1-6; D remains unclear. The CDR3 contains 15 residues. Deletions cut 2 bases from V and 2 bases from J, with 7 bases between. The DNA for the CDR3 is TGTGCCAGCAGTTTACGGCAGACCTATAATTCACCCCTCCACTTT. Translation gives CASSLRQTYNSPLHF.

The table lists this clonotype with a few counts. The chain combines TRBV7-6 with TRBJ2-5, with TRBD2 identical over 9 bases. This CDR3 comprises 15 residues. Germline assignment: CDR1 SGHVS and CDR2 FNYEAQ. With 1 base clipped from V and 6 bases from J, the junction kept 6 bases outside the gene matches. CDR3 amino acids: CASSLGAGGPQTQYF. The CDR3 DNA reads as TGTGCCAGCAGCTTAGGGGCGGGAGGGCCCCAGACCCAGTACTTC. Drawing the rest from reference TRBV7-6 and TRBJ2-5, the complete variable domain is GAGVSQSPRYKVTKRGQDVALRCDPISGHVSLYWYRQALGQGPEFLTYFNYEAQQDKSGLPNDRFSAERPEGSISTLTIQRTEQRDSAMYRCASSLGAGGPQTQYFGPGTRLLVL.

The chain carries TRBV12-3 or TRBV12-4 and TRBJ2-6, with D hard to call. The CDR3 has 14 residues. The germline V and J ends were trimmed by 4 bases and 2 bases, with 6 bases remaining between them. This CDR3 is CASSSSPGANVLTF. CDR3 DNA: TGTGCCAGCAGTTCTTCCCCTGGGGCCAACGTCCTGACTTTC.

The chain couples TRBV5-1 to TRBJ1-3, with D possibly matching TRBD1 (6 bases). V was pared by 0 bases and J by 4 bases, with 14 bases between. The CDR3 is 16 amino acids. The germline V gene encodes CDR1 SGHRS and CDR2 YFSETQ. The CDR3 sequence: CASSLGSPGAGNTIYF. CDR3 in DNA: TGCGCCAGCAGCTTGGGGTCCCCAGGGGCCGGAAACACCATATATTTT.

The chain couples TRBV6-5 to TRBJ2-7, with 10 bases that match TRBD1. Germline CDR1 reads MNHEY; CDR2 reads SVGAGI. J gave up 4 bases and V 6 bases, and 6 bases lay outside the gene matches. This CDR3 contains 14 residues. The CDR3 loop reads CASRPTGGFYEQYF. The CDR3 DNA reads TGTGCCAGCAGACCGACAGGGGGCTTTTACGAGCAGTACTTC.

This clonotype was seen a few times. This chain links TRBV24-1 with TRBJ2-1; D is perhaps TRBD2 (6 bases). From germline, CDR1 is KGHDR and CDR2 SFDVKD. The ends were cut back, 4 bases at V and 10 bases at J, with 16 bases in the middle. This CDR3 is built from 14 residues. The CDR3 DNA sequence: TGTGCCACCAGTGACCGGGACGGGGGTGAGGAGCAGTTCTTC. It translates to CATSDRDGGEEQFF.

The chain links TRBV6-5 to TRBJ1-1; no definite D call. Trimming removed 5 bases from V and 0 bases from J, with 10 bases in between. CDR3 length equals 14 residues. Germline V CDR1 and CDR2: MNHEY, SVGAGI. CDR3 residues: CASSTTVLNTEAFF. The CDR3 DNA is TGTGCCAGCAGTACAACAGTATTGAACACTGAAGCTTTCTTT.